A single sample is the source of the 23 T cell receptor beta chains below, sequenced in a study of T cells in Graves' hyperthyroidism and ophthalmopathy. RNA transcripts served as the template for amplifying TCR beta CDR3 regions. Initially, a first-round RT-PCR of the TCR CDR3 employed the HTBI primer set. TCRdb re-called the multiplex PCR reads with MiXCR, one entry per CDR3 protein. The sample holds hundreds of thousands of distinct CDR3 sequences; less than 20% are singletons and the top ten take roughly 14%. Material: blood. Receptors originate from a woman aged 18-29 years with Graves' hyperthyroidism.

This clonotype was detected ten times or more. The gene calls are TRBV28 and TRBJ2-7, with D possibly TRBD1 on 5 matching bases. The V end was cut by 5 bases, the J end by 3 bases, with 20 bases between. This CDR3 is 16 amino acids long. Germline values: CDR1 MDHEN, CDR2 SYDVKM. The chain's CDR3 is CASSLTLGPGIYEQYF. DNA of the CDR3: TGTGCCAGCAGTCTTACCTTGGGGCCAGGAATCTACGAGCAGTACTTC.

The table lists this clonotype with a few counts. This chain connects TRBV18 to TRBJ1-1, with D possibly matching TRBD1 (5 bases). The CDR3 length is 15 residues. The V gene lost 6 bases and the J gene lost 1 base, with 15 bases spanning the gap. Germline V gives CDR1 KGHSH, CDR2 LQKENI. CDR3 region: CASSEREGKNTEAFF. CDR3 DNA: TGTGCCAGCTCCGAGAGGGAGGGGAAGAACACTGAAGCTTTCTTT.

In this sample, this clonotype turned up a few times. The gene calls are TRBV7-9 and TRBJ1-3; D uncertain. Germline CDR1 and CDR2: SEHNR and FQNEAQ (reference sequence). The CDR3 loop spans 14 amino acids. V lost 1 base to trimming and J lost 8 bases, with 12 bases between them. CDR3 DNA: TGTGCCAGCAGCTTAGATTCCTGGCGGGACACCATATATTTT. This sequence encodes CASSLDSWRDTIYF.

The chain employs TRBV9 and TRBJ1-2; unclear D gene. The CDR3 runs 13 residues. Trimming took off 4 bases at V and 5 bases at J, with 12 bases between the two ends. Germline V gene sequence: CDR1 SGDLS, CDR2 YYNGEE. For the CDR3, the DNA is TGTGCCAGCAGCCGTAGAGGCGGATATGGCTACACCTTC. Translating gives CASSRRGGYGYTF.

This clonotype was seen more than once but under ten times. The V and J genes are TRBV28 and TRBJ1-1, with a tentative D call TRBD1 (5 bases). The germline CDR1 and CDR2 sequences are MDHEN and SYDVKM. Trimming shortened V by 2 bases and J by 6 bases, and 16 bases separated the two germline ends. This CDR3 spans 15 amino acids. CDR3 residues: CASSLRGRPRAEAFF. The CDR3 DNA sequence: TGTGCCAGCAGTTTAAGGGGCAGGCCTCGGGCTGAAGCTTTCTTT.

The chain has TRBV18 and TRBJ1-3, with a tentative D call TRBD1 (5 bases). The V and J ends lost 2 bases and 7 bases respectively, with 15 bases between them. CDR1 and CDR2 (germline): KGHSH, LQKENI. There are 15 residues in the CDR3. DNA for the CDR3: TGTGCCAGCTCACCAGGGATCCAGGGCAGGAACACCATATATTTT. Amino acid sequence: CASSPGIQGRNTIYF.

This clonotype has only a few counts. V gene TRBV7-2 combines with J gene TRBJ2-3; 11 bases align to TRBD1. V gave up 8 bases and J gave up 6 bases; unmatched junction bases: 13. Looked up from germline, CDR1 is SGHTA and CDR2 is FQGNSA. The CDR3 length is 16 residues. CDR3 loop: CASFQGGQGGSDTQYF. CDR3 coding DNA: TGTGCCAGCTTCCAGGGGGGACAGGGGGGCTCGGATACGCAGTATTTT.

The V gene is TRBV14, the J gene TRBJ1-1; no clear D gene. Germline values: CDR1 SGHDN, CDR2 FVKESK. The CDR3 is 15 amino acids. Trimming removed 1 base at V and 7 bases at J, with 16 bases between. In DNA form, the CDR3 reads TGTGCCAGCAGCCAAGCAGAGGGTTGGGGTAGTGAAGCTTTCTTT. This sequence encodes CASSQAEGWGSEAFF. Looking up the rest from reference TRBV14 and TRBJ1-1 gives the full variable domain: EAGVTQFPSHSVIEKGQTVTLRCDPISGHDNLYWYRRVMGKEIKFLLHFVKESKQDESGMPNNRFLAERTGGTYSTLKVQPAELEDSGVYFCASSQAEGWGSEAFFGQGTRLTVV.

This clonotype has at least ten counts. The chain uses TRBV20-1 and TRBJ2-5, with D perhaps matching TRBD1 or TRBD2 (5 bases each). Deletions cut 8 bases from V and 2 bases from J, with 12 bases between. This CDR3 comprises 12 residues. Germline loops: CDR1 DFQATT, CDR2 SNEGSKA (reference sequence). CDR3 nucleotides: TGCAGTACGGGGCAGTCTCAAGAGACCCAGTACTTC. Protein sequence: CSTGQSQETQYF.

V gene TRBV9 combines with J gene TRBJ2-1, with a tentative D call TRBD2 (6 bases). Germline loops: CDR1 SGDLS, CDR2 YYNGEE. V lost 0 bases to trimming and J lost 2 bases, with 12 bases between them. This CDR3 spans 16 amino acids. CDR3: CASSVDGGIPYNEQFF. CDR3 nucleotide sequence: TGTGCCAGCAGCGTAGACGGGGGTATCCCCTACAATGAGCAGTTCTTC.

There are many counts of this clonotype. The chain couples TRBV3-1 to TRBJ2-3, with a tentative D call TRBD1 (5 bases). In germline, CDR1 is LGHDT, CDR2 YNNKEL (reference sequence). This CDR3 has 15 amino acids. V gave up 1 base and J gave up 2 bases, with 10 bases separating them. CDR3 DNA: TGTGCCAGCAGCCAAGTGGGGCACTCCACAGATACGCAGTATTTT. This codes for CASSQVGHSTDTQYF.

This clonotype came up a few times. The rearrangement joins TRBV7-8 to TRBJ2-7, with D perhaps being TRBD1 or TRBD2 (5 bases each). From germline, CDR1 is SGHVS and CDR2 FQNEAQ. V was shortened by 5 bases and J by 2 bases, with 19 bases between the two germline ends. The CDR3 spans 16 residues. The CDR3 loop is CASSPLRVGRPYEQYF. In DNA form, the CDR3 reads TGTGCCAGCAGCCCCCTGCGGGTGGGGCGGCCCTACGAGCAGTACTTC.

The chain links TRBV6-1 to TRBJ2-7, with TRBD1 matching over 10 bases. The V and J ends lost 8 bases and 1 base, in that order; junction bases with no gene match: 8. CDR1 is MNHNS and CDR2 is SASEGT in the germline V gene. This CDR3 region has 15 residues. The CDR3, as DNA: TGTGCCAGCTGGACAGGGGGGACTAGGTCCTACGAGCAGTACTTC. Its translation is CASWTGGTRSYEQYF.

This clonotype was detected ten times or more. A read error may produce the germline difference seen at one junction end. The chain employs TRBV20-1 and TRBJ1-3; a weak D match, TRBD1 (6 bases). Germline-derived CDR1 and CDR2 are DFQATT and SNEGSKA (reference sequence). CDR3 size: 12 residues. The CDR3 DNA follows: TGCAGTGCCCCCAAAGGGGGAAGCACCATATATTTT. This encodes CSAPKGGSTIYF.

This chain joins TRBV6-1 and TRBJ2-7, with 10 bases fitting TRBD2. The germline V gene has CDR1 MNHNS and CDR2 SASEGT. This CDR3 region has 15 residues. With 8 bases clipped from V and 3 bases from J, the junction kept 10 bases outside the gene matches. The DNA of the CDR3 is TGTGCCAGCGGGAGGACTAGCGGAAAAAACTACGAGCAGTACTTC. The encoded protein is CASGRTSGKNYEQYF.

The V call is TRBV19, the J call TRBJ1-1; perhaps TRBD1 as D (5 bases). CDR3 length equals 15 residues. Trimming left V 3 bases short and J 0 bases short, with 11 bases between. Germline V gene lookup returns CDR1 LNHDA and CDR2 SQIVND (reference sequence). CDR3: CASSIGGHMNTEAFF. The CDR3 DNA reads TGTGCCAGTAGTATTGGGGGTCACATGAACACTGAAGCTTTCTTT.

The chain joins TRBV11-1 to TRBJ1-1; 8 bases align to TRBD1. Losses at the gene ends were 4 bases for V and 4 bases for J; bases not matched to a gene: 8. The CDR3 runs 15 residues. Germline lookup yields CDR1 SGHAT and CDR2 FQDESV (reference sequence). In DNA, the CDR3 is TGTGCCAGCAGCTCCTCAGGGGGCATAATCACTGAAGCTTTCTTT. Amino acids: CASSSSGGIITEAFF.

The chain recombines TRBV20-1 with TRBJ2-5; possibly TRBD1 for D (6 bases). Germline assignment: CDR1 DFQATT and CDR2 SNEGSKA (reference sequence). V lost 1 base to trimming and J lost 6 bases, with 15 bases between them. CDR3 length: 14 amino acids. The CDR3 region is CSARARTGPQTQYF. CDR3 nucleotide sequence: TGCAGTGCTAGAGCCCGAACAGGGCCGCAGACCCAGTACTTC.

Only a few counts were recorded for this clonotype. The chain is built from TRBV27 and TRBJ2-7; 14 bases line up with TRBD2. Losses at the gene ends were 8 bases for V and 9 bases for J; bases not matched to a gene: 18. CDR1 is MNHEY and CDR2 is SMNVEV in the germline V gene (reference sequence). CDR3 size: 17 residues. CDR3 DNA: TGTGCCAGCTGGACAGGGACTAGCGGGGGACGGGCCTGGGGGCAGTACTTC. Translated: CASWTGTSGGRAWGQYF.

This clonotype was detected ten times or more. The CDR3 sequence is CSARAPGLTDTQYF. The DNA of the CDR3 is TGCAGTGCTAGAGCCCCAGGGTTGACGGATACGCAGTATTTT. V usage is TRBV20-1 and J usage is TRBJ2-3, with D maybe TRBD1 (5 bases). The V end lost 1 base, the J end lost 6 bases, and 14 bases lay between the germline ends. Germline values: CDR1 DFQATT, CDR2 SNEGSKA (reference sequence). CDR3 length: 14 amino acids.

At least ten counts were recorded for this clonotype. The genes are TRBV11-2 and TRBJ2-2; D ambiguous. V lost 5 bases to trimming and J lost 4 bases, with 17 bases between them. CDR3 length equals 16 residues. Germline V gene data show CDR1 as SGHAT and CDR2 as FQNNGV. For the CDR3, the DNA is TGTGCCAGCAGCCAAACCCGTCCTTCGGGCACCGGGGAGCTGTTTTTT. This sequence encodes CASSQTRPSGTGELFF.

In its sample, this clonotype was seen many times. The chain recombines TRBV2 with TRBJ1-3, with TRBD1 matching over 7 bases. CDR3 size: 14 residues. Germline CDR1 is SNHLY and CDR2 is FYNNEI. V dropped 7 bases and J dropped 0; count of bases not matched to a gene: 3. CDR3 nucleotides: TGTGCCAGCAAAAGACAGGGCTCTGGAAACACCATATATTTT. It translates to CASKRQGSGNTIYF.

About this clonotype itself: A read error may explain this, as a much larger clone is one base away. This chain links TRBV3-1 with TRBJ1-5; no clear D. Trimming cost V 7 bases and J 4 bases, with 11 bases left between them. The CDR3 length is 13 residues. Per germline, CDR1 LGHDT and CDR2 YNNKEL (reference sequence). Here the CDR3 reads CASNLRRNQPQHF. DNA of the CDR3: TGTGCCAGCAACCTAAGAAGAAATCAGCCCCAGCATTTT.